Below are 8 T cell receptor beta chains sequenced from a single sample in a study of cytomegalovirus exposure and HLA in healthy donors. The primer mix had 60 Vbeta and 13 Jbeta primers. Assay used: immunoSEQ multiplex PCR; TCRdb lists only in-frame clones, some missing. Of more than 150,000 clones detected, 81% appear once; the ten largest clones hold around 2%. The sample was PBMCs. Every receptor here comes from a woman under 30 in good health and CMV-seropositive.

This rearrangement joins TRBV29-1 to TRBJ2-1; TRBD1 agrees at 9 bases. This CDR3 has 15 amino acids. J gave up 4 bases and V 3 bases, and 7 bases lay outside the gene matches. CDR1 and CDR2 (germline): SQVTM, ANQGSEA. In DNA, the CDR3 is TGCAGCGTTGAGAGCCACAGGGGGCTTTACAATGAGCAGTTCTTC. This gives the protein CSVESHRGLYNEQFF.

Here the CDR3 reads CASRERGVYNEQFF. CDR3 nucleotides: TGTGCCAGCAGGGAGCGGGGCGTGTACAATGAGCAGTTCTTC. The J gene is TRBJ2-1, the V gene TRBV27, with 7 bases fitting TRBD2. This CDR3 has 14 amino acids. J lost 4 bases, V lost 6 bases, and 6 bases had no gene match. Germline CDR1 is MNHEY and CDR2 is SMNVEV (reference sequence).

V gene TRBV2 combines with J gene TRBJ1-6; D is unclear. The germline CDR1 and CDR2 sequences are SNHLY and FYNNEI. Trimming left V 8 bases short and J 1 base short, with 12 bases between. The CDR3 is made up of 15 amino acids. The DNA of the CDR3 is TGTGCCAGCTCCGGGGAGACATCCTATAATTCACCCCTCCACTTT. Its protein is CASSGETSYNSPLHF.

V is TRBV2 and J is TRBJ1-1, with 7 positions matching TRBD1. The germline V gene encodes CDR1 SNHLY and CDR2 FYNNEI. CDR3 length equals 14 residues. The J segment lost 0 bases and the V segment lost 6 bases, leaving 4 bases of the junction unmatched. The CDR3 loop is CASRRQGVNTEAFF. CDR3 sequence (DNA): TGTGCCAGCAGGAGACAGGGTGTGAACACTGAAGCTTTCTTT.

This chain's CDR3 is CASSGKGLAGGSLYTDTQYF. The CDR3 nucleotides read TGTGCCAGCAGCGGGAAGGGACTAGCGGGGGGCTCTTTGTACACAGATACGCAGTATTTT. The rearrangement links TRBV7-8 to TRBJ2-3; 15 nucleotides agree with TRBD2. The CDR3 runs to 20 residues. Germline V gives CDR1 SGHVS, CDR2 FQNEAQ. V trimming: 5 bases; J trimming: 2 bases; junction bases outside the gene matches: 14.

The chain recombines TRBV9 with TRBJ1-2; possible D gene TRBD1, 6 bases. In germline, CDR1 is SGDLS, CDR2 YYNGEE. This CDR3 is 16 amino acids long. V shed 4 bases and J shed 6 bases, with 22 bases lying between them. CDR3 loop: CASSSQLGASVDGYTF. For the CDR3, the DNA is TGTGCCAGCAGCTCCCAGTTGGGGGCCTCGGTCGATGGCTACACCTTC.

The chain joins TRBV19 to TRBJ1-4; 7 bases agree with TRBD1. CDR3 size: 14 residues. Per the germline V gene, CDR1 is LNHDA and CDR2 is SQIVND (reference sequence). With V trimmed by 2 bases and J by 8 bases, 5 bases remained unmatched. The CDR3, as DNA: TGTGCCAGTAGTATACAGGGGGTGGAGGAAAAACTGTTTTTT. Translated, it gives CASSIQGVEEKLFF.

The V and J genes are TRBV7-9 and TRBJ1-2, with 11 bases that match TRBD1. Trimming at V came to 4 bases and at J to 3 bases, leaving 4 bases not matched to a gene. The V gene's germline CDR1 is SEHNR and CDR2 FQNEAQ (reference sequence). The CDR3 length is 15 residues. The CDR3 DNA sequence: TGTGCCAGCAGCTCCGGACAGGGGGCGGACTATGGCTACACCTTC. Translating gives CASSSGQGADYGYTF.